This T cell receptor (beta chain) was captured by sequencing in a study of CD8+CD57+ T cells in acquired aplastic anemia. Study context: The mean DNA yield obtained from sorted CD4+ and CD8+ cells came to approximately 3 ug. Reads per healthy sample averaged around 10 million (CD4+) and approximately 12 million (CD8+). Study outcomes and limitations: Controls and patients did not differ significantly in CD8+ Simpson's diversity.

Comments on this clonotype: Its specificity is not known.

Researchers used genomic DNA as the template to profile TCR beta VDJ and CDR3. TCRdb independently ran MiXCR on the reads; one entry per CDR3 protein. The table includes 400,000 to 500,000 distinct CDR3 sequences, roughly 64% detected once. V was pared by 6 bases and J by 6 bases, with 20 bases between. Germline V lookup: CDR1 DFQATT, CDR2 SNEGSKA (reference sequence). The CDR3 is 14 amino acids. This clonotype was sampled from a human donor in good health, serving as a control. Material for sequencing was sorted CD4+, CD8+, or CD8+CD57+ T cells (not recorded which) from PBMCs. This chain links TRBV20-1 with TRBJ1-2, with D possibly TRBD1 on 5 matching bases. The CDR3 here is CSANTGGNSHGYTF. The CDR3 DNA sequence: TGCAGTGCGAACACAGGCGGGAATTCACATGGCTACACCTTC.